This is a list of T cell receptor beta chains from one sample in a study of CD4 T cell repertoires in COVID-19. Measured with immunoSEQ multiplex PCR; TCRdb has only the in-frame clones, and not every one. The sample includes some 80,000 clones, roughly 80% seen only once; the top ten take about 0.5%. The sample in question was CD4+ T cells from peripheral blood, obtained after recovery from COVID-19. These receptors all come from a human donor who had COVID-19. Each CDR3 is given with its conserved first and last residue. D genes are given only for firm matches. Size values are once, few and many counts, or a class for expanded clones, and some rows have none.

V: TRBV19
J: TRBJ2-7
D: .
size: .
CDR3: CASSIGREYEQYF
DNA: TGTGCCAGTAGTATAGGGAGGGAATACGAGCAGTACTTC

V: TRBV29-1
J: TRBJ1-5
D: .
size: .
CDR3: CSVADPPNQPQHF
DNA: TGCAGCGTTGCAGATCCGCCTAATCAGCCCCAGCATTTT

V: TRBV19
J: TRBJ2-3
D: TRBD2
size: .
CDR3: CASKLAAGTDTQYF
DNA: TGTGCCAGCAAACTAGCGGCGGGCACAGATACGCAGTATTTT

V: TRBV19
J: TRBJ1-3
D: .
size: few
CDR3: CASSIDRRRNTIYF
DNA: TGTGCCAGTAGTATTGACAGGAGGCGAAACACCATATATTTT

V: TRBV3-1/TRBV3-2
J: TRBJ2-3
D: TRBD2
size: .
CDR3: CASSQPSGGAVPDTQYF
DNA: TGTGCCAGCAGCCAACCTAGCGGGGGGGCCGTTCCAGATACGCAGTATTTT

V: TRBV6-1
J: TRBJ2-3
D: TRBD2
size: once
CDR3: CASSKGTSGRGVSTDTQYF
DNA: TGTGCCAGCAGTAAAGGGACTAGCGGGAGGGGTGTTAGCACAGATACGCAGTATTTT

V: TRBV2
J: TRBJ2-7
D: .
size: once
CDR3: CAGGATYYEQYF
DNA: TGTGCCGGGGGGGCCACCTATTACGAGCAGTACTTC

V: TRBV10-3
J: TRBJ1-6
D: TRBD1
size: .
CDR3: CAISVGQNNSPLHF
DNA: TGTGCCATCAGCGTGGGACAGAATAATTCACCCCTCCACTTT

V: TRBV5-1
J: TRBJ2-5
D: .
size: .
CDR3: CASSLWGRKETQYF
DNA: TGCGCCAGCAGCTTGTGGGGGCGAAAAGAGACCCAGTACTTC

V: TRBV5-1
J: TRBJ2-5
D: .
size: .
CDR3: CASTHQETQYF
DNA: TGCGCCAGCACCCACCAAGAGACCCAGTACTTC

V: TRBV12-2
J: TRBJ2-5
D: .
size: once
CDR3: CASRCTRVSQETQYF
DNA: TGTGCAAGTCGCTGTACAAGAGTGTCCCAAGAGACCCAGTACTTC

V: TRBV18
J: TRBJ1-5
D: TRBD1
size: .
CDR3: CASSPTAWRGQGWEPQHF
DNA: TGTGCCAGCTCACCAACCGCTTGGAGGGGACAGGGATGGGAGCCCCAGCATTTT

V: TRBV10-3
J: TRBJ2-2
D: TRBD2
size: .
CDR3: CASGGPNTGELFF
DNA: TGTGCCAGCGGGGGGCCGAACACCGGGGAGCTGTTTTTT

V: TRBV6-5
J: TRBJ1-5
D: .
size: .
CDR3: CASRLTGWGNQPQHF
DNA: TGTGCCAGCAGACTCACAGGGTGGGGCAATCAGCCCCAGCATTTT

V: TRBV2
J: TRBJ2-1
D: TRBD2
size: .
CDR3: CASSALAGEYNEQFF
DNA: TGTGCCAGCAGTGCGCTAGCGGGGGAATACAATGAGCAGTTCTTC

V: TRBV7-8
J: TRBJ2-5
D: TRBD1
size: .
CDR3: CASSKDRGQETQYF
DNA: TGTGCCAGCAGCAAGGACAGGGGGCAGGAGACCCAGTACTTC

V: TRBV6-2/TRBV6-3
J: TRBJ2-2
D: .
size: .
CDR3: CASSYAGGGLNTGELFF
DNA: TGTGCCAGCAGTTACGCTGGGGGGGGGCTGAACACCGGGGAGCTGTTTTTT

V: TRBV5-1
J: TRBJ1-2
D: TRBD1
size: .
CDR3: CASSDPGQGISYTF
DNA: TGCGCCAGCAGCGACCCGGGACAGGGGATTAGCTACACCTTC

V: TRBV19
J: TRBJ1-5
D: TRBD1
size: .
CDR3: CASTWRRTGGYQPQHF
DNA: TGTGCCAGTACCTGGCGGAGAACAGGGGGCTATCAGCCCCAGCATTTT

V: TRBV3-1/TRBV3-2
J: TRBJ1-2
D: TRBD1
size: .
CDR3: CASSPRTGPTYGYTF
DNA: TGTGCCAGCAGCCCCCGGACAGGGCCTACTTATGGCTACACCTTC

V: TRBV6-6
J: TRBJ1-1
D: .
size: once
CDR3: CASSSRGTEAFF
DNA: TGTGCCAGCAGTTCTAGGGGAACTGAAGCTTTCTTC

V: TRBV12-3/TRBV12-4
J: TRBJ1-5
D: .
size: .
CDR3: CASSSNGYQPQHF
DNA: TGTGCCAGCAGTTCAAACGGATATCAGCCCCAGCATTTT

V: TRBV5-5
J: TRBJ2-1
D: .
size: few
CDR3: CASSSTGALGIF
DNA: TGTGCCAGCAGCTCGACAGGTGCCCTTGGGATCTTC

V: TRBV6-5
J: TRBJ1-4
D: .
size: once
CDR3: CASRPQGVREKLFF
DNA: TGTGCCAGCAGGCCTCAGGGAGTCCGTGAAAAACTGTTTTTT

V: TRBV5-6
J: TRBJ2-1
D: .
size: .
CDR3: CASSFIGGSYNEQFF
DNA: TGTGCCAGCAGCTTTATAGGTGGGTCCTACAATGAGCAGTTCTTC

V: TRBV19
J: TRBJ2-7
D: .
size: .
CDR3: CASSIGIRYEQYF
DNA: TGTGCCAGTAGTATTGGCATCAGGTACGAGCAGTACTTC

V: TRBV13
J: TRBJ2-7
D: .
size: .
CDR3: CASSLGRLNEQYF
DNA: TGTGCCAGCAGCTTAGGGCGACTGAACGAGCAGTACTTC

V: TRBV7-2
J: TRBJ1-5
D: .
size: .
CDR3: CASSQGTLANQPQHF
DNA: TGTGCCAGCAGCCAGGGGACTTTGGCCAATCAGCCCCAGCATTTT

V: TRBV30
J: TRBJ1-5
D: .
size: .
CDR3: CAWSSGSSNQPQHF
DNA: TGTGCCTGGAGCTCGGGGAGCAGCAATCAGCCCCAGCATTTT